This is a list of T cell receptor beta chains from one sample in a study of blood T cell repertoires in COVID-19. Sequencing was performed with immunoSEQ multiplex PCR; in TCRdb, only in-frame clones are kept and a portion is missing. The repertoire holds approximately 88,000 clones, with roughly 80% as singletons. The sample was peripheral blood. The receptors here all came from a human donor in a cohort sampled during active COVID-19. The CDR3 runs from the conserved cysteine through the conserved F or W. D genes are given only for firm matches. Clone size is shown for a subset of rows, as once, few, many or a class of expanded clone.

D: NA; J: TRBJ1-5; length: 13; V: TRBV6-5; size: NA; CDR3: CASRGSSNQPQHF; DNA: TGTGCCAGCAGGGGCAGCAGCAATCAGCCCCAGCATTTT
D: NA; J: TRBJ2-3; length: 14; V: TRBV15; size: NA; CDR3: CATSSPDTTDTQYF; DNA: TGTGCCACCAGCAGTCCTGACACCACAGATACGCAGTATTTT
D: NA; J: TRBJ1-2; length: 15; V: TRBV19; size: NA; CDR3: CASSIRPGLSRGYTF; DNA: TGTGCCAGTAGTATTCGGCCGGGACTATCACGGGGCTACACCTTC
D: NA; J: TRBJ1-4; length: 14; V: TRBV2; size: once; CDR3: CASTRRTANEKLFF; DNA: TGTGCCAGCACCCGAAGGACAGCTAATGAAAAACTGTTTTTT
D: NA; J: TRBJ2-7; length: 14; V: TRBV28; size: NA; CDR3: CASSTGTGMSVQYF; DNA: TGTGCCAGCAGTACCGGGACTGGAATGAGTGTGCAGTACTTC
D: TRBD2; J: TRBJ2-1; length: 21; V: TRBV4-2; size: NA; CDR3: CASSQASGLAGGPSPYNEQFF; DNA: TGTGCCAGCAGCCAAGCATCCGGGCTAGCGGGAGGGCCTTCCCCCTACAATGAGCAGTTCTTC
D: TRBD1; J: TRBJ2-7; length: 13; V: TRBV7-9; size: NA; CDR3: CASSRDRSYEQYF; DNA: TGTGCCAGCAGCCGGGACAGGAGCTACGAGCAGTACTTC
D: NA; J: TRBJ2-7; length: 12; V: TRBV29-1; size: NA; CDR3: CSVAGRKYEQYF; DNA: TGCAGCGTTGCTGGCAGGAAATACGAGCAGTACTTC
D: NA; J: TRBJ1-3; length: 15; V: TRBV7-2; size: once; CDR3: CASSFGRTGGNTIYF; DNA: TGTGCCAGCAGCTTCGGTCGAACAGGTGGAAACACCATATATTTT
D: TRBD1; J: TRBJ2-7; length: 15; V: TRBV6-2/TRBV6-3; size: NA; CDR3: CASSYIGQGAYEQYF; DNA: TGTGCCAGCAGTTACATAGGACAGGGGGCGTACGAGCAGTACTTC
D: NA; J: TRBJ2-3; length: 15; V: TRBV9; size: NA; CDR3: CASSVRGLWTDTQYF; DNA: TGTGCCAGCAGCGTAAGGGGTCTTTGGACAGATACGCAGTATTTT
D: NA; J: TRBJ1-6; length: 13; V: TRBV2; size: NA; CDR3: CASKNRANSPLHF; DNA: TGTGCCAGCAAAAACAGGGCTAATTCACCCCTCCACTTT
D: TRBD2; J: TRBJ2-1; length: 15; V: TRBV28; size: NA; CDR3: CASSLLAGDNNEQFF; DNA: TGTGCCAGCAGTTTATTAGCGGGGGATAACAATGAGCAGTTCTTC
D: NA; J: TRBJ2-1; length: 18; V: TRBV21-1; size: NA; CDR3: CASSKMGGREPECDEQFF; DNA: TGTGCCAGCAGCAAAATGGGCGGGCGGGAGCCCGAATGCGATGAGCAGTTCTTC
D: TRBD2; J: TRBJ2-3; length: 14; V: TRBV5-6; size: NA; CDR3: CASSGLAGADTQYF; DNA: TGTGCCAGCAGCGGACTAGCGGGAGCTGATACGCAGTATTTT
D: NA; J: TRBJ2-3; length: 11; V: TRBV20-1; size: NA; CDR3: CSAHRAGTQYF; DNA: TGCAGTGCGCATAGGGCGGGGACGCAGTATTTT
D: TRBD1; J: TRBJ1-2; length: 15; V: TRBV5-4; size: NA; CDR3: CASIPFGQGYYGYTF; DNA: TGTGCCAGCATCCCTTTTGGACAGGGTTACTATGGCTACACCTTC
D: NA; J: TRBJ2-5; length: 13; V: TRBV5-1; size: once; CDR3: CASSFSDQETQYF; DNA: TGCGCCAGCAGCTTCTCAGATCAAGAGACCCAGTACTTC
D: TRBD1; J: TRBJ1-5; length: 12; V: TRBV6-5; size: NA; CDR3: CASKQGNQPQHF; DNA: TGTGCCAGCAAACAGGGGAATCAGCCCCAGCATTTT
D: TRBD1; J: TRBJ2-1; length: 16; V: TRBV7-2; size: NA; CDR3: CASSLTWSGGYNEQFF; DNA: TGTGCCAGCAGCTTAACTTGGTCAGGGGGCTACAATGAGCAGTTCTTC
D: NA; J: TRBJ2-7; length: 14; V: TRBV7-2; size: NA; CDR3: CASAQTRGYYEQYF; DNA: TGTGCCAGCGCCCAAACCCGGGGGTACTACGAGCAGTACTTC
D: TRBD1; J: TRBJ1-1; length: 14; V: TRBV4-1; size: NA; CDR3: CASSQVDRDTEAFF; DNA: TGCGCCAGCAGCCAAGTGGACAGGGACACTGAAGCTTTCTTT
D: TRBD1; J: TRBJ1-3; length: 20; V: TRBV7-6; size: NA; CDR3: CASSIEPGQGPRIGGNTIYF; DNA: TGTGCCAGCAGCATCGAACCCGGACAGGGTCCGCGGATCGGTGGAAACACCATATATTTT
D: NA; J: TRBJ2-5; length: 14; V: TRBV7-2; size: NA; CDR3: CASSPKGLQETQYF; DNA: TGTGCCAGCAGCCCTAAGGGACTCCAAGAGACCCAGTACTTC
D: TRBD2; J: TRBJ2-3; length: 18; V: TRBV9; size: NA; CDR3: CASSRPLAGGSRADTQYF; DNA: TGTGCCAGCAGCCGGCCACTAGCGGGAGGGAGTCGTGCAGATACGCAGTATTTT
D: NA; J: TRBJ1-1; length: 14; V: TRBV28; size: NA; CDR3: CASRGGMGYTEAFF; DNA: TGTGCCAGCAGAGGCGGGATGGGGTACACTGAAGCTTTCTTT
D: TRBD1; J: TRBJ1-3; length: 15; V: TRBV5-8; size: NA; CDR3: CASSSESDRGNTIYF; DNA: TGTGCCAGCAGCTCGGAATCGGACAGGGGAAACACCATATATTTT
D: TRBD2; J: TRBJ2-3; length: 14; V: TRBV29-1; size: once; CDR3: CSVVKAGLTDTQYF; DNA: TGCAGCGTCGTCAAAGCGGGACTCACAGATACGCAGTATTTT
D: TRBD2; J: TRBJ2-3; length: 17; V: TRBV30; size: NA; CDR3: CAWSMGGSGLGTDTQYF; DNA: TGTGCCTGGAGTATGGGAGGTAGCGGGTTGGGCACAGATACGCAGTATTTT
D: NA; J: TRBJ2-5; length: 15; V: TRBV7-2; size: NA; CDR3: CASSFNRVRTGTQYF; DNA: TGTGCCAGCAGCTTCAACAGGGTTCGGACCGGGACCCAGTACTTC
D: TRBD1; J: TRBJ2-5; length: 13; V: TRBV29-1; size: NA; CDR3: CSVQGQGEETQYF; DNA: TGCAGCGTTCAGGGACAGGGTGAAGAGACCCAGTACTTC
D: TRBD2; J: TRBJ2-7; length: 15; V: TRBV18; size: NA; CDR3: CASSSTSGRKYEQYF; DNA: TGTGCCAGCTCATCCACTAGCGGGCGAAAATACGAGCAGTACTTC
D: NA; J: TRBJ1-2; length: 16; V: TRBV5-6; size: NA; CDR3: CASRRIGEQGNYGYTF; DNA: TGTGCCAGCAGACGGATTGGGGAGCAAGGGAACTATGGCTACACCTTC